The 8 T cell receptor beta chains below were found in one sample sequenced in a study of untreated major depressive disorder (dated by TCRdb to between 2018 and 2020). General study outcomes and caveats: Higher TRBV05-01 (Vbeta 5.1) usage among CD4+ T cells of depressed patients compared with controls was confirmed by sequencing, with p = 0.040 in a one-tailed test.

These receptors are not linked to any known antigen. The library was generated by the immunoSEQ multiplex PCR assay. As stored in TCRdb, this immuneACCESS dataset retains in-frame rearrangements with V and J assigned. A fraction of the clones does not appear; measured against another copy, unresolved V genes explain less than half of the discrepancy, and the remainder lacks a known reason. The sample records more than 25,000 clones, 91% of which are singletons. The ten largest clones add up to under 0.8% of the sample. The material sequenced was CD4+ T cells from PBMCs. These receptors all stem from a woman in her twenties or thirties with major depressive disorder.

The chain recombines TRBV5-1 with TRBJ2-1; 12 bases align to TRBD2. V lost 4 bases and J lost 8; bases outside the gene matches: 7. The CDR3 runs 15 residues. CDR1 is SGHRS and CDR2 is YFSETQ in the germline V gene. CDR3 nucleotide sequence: TGCGCCAGCAGCCCTCGGACTAGCGGGAACCATGAGCAGTTCTTC. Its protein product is CASSPRTSGNHEQFF. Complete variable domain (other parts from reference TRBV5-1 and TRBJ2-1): KAGVTQTPRYLIKTRGQQVTLSCSPISGHRSVSWYQQTPGQGLQFLFEYFSETQRNKGNFPGRFSGRQFSNSRSEMNVSTLELGDSALYLCASSPRTSGNHEQFFGPGTRLTVL.

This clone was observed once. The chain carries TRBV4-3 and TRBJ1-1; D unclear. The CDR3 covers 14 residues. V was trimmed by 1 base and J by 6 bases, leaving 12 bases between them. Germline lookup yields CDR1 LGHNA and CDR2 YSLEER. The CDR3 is CASSQGQTTPEAFF. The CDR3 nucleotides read TGCGCCAGCAGCCAAGGCCAAACCACCCCTGAAGCTTTCTTT.

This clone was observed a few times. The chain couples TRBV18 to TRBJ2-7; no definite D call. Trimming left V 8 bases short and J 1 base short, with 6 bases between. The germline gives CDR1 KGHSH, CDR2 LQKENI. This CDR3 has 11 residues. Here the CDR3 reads CASANSYEQYF. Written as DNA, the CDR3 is TGTGCCAGCGCCAATTCCTACGAGCAGTACTTC.

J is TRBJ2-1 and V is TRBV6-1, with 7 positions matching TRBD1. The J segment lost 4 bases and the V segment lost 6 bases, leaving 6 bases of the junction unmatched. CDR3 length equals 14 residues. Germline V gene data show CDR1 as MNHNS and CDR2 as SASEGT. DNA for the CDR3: TGTGCCAGCAGGGGACAGCAGAAGTACAATGAGCAGTTCTTC. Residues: CASRGQQKYNEQFF.

CDR3 residues: CASSLELHNTEAFF. The DNA of the CDR3 is TGTGCCAGCAGTTTAGAACTGCATAACACTGAAGCTTTCTTT. The chain has TRBV28 and TRBJ1-1, with no clear D. The CDR3 contains 14 residues. CDR1 and CDR2 (germline): MDHEN, SYDVKM. Trimming took 2 bases from V and 2 from J, leaving 9 bases between them.

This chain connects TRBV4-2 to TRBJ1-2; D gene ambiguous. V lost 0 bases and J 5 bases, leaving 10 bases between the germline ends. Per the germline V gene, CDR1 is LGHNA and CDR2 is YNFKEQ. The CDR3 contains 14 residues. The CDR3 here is CASSQERSLYGYTF. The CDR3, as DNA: TGTGCCAGCAGCCAAGAACGGTCCCTATATGGCTACACCTTC.

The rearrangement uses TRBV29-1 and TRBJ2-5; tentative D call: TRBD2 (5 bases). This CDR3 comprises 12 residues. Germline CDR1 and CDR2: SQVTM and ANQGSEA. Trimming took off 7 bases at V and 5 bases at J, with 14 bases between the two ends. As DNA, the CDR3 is TGCAGCGGGCTAGTTAGCGATGAGACCCAGTACTTC. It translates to CSGLVSDETQYF.

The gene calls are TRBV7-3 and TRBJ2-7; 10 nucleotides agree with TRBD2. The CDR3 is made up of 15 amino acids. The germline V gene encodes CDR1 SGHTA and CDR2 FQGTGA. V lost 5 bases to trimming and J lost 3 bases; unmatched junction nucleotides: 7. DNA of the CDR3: TGTGCCAGCAGCACCCAAGCGGGGGGGCTCTACGAGCAGTACTTC. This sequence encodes CASSTQAGGLYEQYF.